These T cell receptor beta chains were read from a single sample in a study of blood T cells in healthy people across ages. TCRdb independently ran MiXCR on the 5' RACE reads; one entry per CDR3 protein. The sample contains approximately 1.5 million distinct CDR3 sequences, 35% to 45% of which appear only once. Sequencing was performed on blood. The origin of the receptors is a woman younger than 30 in good health. The CDR3 runs from the conserved cysteine through the conserved F or W. D genes are given only for firm matches. Some rows have no size entry. The others give once, few or many, or a class for an expanded clone.

clone_size	v_call	d_call	j_call	cdr3_aa	cdr3_nt
few	TRBV11-2	NA	TRBJ1-2	CASSRLGSDGYTF	TGTGCCAGCAGCCGACTGGGGAGTGATGGCTACACCTTC
NA	TRBV10-3	NA	TRBJ1-2	CATGGDGTSWDGYTF	TGTGCCACCGGCGGGGACGGCACTTCTTGGGATGGCTACACCTTC
NA	TRBV20-1	TRBD1	TRBJ2-1	CSANGQGDKRGYNEQFF	TGCAGTGCGAACGGACAGGGGGACAAGCGGGGATACAATGAGCAGTTCTTC
few	TRBV4-2	NA	TRBJ2-1	CASSRTRDTSYNEQFF	TGTGCCAGCAGCCGAACGCGGGATACCTCCTACAATGAGCAGTTCTTC
NA	TRBV27	NA	TRBJ2-7	CASKNRASYEQYF	TGTGCCAGCAAAAACAGGGCCTCCTACGAGCAGTACTTC
few	TRBV27	NA	TRBJ2-7	CASSTNTGYEQYF	TGTGCCAGCAGTACTAATACAGGCTACGAGCAGTACTTC
NA	TRBV25-1	TRBD1	TRBJ1-2	CASSEAFGTGSNYGYTF	TGTGCCAGCAGTGAGGCCTTCGGGACAGGCTCTAACTATGGCTACACCTTC
few	TRBV7-2	NA	TRBJ2-3	CASSLELFSTDTQYF	TGTGCCAGCAGCTTAGAACTGTTTAGCACAGATACGCAGTATTTT
few	TRBV6-5	NA	TRBJ2-7	CASSYSNIGATYEQYF	TGTGCCAGCAGTTACTCGAATATAGGAGCTACCTACGAGCAGTACTTC
NA	TRBV3-1	NA	TRBJ2-5	CASSRFDQETQYF	TGTGCCAGCAGCCGGTTCGACCAAGAGACCCAGTACTTC
NA	TRBV9	TRBD1	TRBJ2-3	CASNLLGTGERDTQYF	TGTGCCAGCAATCTGCTCGGGACAGGGGAGAGGGATACGCAGTATTTT
few	TRBV7-2	NA	TRBJ2-3	CASSLSYTDTQYF	TGTGCCAGCAGCTTATCCTACACAGATACGCAGTATTTT
few	TRBV12-3/TRBV12-4	NA	TRBJ2-7	CASSLVQGGTYEQYF	TGTGCCAGCAGTTTAGTACAGGGTGGGACCTACGAGCAGTACTTC
few	TRBV7-6	TRBD2	TRBJ2-3	CASSPGLAGGPKRDTQYF	TGTGCCAGCAGCCCTGGACTAGCGGGAGGGCCAAAAAGAGATACGCAGTATTTT
NA	TRBV20-1	NA	TRBJ2-1	CSARVDRSYNEQFF	TGCAGTGCTAGAGTTGATCGCTCCTACAATGAGCAGTTCTTC
few	TRBV6-1	NA	TRBJ1-1	CASTYRRNTEAFF	TGTGCCAGCACCTACAGGCGGAACACTGAAGCTTTCTTT